This passage covers 14 T cell receptor beta chains from one sample sequenced in a study of cytotoxic CD8 clonotypes in ibrutinib-treated CLL. Clones were read by immunoSEQ multiplex PCR, and TCRdb kept only the in-frame ones, dropping some. The sample has roughly 200,000 clones, roughly three quarters seen once; the top ten hold about 6%. The material sequenced was PBMCs, taken after 12 months of ibrutinib treatment. These receptor sequences come from a human donor with chronic lymphocytic leukemia.

This chain links TRBV28 with TRBJ2-1; D is possibly TRBD1 (6 bases). Trimming removed 3 bases at V and 7 bases at J, with 7 bases between. The CDR3 covers 12 residues. Germline CDR1 reads MDHEN; CDR2 reads SYDVKM. CDR3 sequence: CASSLRGNEQFF. The CDR3 nucleotides are TGTGCCAGCAGTTTGAGGGGGAATGAGCAGTTCTTC.

The rearrangement links TRBV9 to TRBJ1-1; 8 bases are a match to TRBD1. Germline V CDR1 and CDR2: SGDLS, YYNGEE. Unmatched junction bases numbered 6, after V lost 0 bases and J lost 5 bases. This CDR3 spans 15 amino acids. The CDR3 region has the DNA TGTGCCAGCAGCGTAGAGCCAGGGGGCTCGACTGAAGCTTTCTTT. As protein: CASSVEPGGSTEAFF.

This chain uses TRBV5-1 with TRBJ2-1; possibly TRBD2 for D (6 bases). Trimming shortened V by 6 bases and J by 4 bases, and 11 bases separated the two germline ends. CDR3 length: 13 residues. Per germline, CDR1 SGHRS and CDR2 YFSETQ. In DNA, the CDR3 is TGCGCCAGCACGGGAGTTGGGTACAATGAGCAGTTCTTC. It specifies CASTGVGYNEQFF.

The V call is TRBV30, the J call TRBJ2-7; 7 bases agree with TRBD2. The germline V gene encodes CDR1 GTSNPN and CDR2 SVGIG (reference sequence). V dropped 3 bases and J dropped 8; count of bases not matched to a gene: 13. This CDR3 is 14 amino acids long. CDR3 coding DNA: TGTGCCTGGAGCCGAGGGTCTAGCGGAAATCAGCAGTACTTC. Protein: CAWSRGSSGNQQYF.

This sequence joins TRBV11-2 and TRBJ2-1; 11 nucleotides line up with TRBD1. Germline CDR1 SGHAT, CDR2 FQNNGV. The CDR3 has 17 residues. J was trimmed by 6 bases and V by 5 bases; bases with no gene match: 12. This CDR3 is CASSNPGGGTGGNEQFF. DNA for the CDR3: TGTGCCAGCAGCAACCCCGGCGGGGGGACAGGGGGCAATGAGCAGTTCTTC.

A word on this clone: At one end, the junction sequence differs from germline, possibly due to a read error. The chain joins TRBV9 to TRBJ1-2, with D perhaps matching TRBD1 (6 bases). CDR1 and CDR2 (germline): SGDLS, YYNGEE. The CDR3 has 16 amino acids. The CDR3 region has the DNA TGTGTCAGCAGCGTAGTTAATTTGGGGGCAGGGTCCGGCTACACCTTC. Amino acids: CVSSVVNLGAGSGYTF. Using reference TRBV9 and TRBJ1-2 for the parts outside the CDR3, the full variable domain is DSGVTQTPKHLITATGQRVTLRCSPRSGDLSVYWYQQSLDQGLQFLIQYYNGEERAKGNILERFSAQQFPDLHSELNLSSLELGDSALYFCVSSVVNLGAGSGYTFGSGTRLTVV.

The V gene is TRBV30, the J gene TRBJ2-1; possibly TRBD2 for D (6 bases). Trimming cost V 3 bases and J 9 bases, with 15 bases left between them. The CDR3 covers 13 residues. The germline gives CDR1 GTSNPN, CDR2 SVGIG (reference sequence). CDR3 region: CAWSGTRIGEQFF. The CDR3 DNA reads as TGTGCCTGGAGCGGGACTCGAATCGGTGAGCAGTTCTTC. Full variable domain (missing parts from reference TRBV30 and TRBJ2-1): SQTIHQWPATLVQPVGSPLSLECTVEGTSNPNLYWYRQAAGRGLQLLFYSVGIGQISSEVPQNLSASRPQDRQFILSSKKLLLSDSGFYLCAWSGTRIGEQFFGPGTRLTVL.

The gene calls are TRBV7-6 and TRBJ2-2; D possibly matches TRBD1 or TRBD2 (5 bases each). The CDR3 loop spans 16 amino acids. In germline, CDR1 is SGHVS, CDR2 FNYEAQ. The V end lost 5 bases, the J end lost 1 base, and 14 bases lay between the germline ends. The DNA for the CDR3 is TGTGCCAGCAGCACTCGGACGGGGCAGAACACCGGGGAGCTGTTTTTT. Protein sequence: CASSTRTGQNTGELFF.

V and J are TRBV5-6 and TRBJ1-5, with 7 bases fitting TRBD1. Germline CDR1 reads SGHDT; CDR2 reads YYEEEE. V shed 1 base, J shed 3 bases, and the junction held 7 bases outside the gene matches. The length of the CDR3 is 16 residues. CDR3 sequence: CASSLQGDRVNQPQHF. CDR3 in DNA: TGTGCCAGCAGCTTGCAAGGCGACAGGGTCAATCAGCCCCAGCATTTT.

The chain combines TRBV6-1 with TRBJ2-1; TRBD2 matches 8 bases. Germline trimming cut 0 bases from V and 3 bases from J; bases unmatched to any gene: 10. The CDR3 spans 18 residues. The germline CDR1 and CDR2 sequences are MNHNS and SASEGT. The CDR3 sequence: CASSEAGLAGGGYNEQFF. The DNA for the CDR3 is TGTGCCAGCAGTGAAGCGGGCCTAGCGGGTGGGGGCTACAATGAGCAGTTCTTC.

V and J are TRBV30 and TRBJ1-5, with D possibly TRBD1 on 6 matching bases. Trimming shortened V by 8 bases and J by 2 bases, and 13 bases separated the two germline ends. CDR3 length equals 13 residues. CDR1 and CDR2 (germline): GTSNPN, SVGIG (reference sequence). The CDR3 loop is CAGGRAGNQPQHF. For the CDR3, the DNA is TGTGCCGGGGGCCGGGCTGGCAATCAGCCCCAGCATTTT.

The rearrangement joins TRBV11-2 to TRBJ2-3; TRBD2 aligns across 13 bases. The V gene end was trimmed by 5 bases and the J gene end by 5 bases; junction bases not matched to a gene: 7. Germline lookup yields CDR1 SGHAT and CDR2 FQNNGV. CDR3 length: 16 amino acids. As DNA, the CDR3 is TGTGCCAGCAGCAGGACTAGCGGGAGTATCATAGATACGCAGTATTTT. Encoded protein: CASSRTSGSIIDTQYF. Full variable domain (outside the CDR3, taken from reference TRBV11-2 and TRBJ2-3): EAGVAQSPRYKIIEKRQSVAFWCNPISGHATLYWYQQILGQGPKLLIQFQNNGVVDDSQLPKDRFSAERLKGVDSTLKIQPAKLEDSAVYLCASSRTSGSIIDTQYFGPGTRLTVL.

The J gene is TRBJ1-3, the V gene TRBV6-5, with TRBD1 as a possible D gene (5 bases). The CDR3 sequence is 16 residues long. Germline CDR1 is MNHEY and CDR2 is SVGAGI. V lost 4 bases, J lost 0 bases, and 13 bases lay in between. CDR3 DNA sequence: TGTGCCAGCAGTTCCAATTCAAGGGGCTCTGGAAACACCATATATTTT. This gives the protein CASSSNSRGSGNTIYF.

J is TRBJ2-7 and V is TRBV5-1, with 10 bases lining up with TRBD1. The CDR3 extends over 17 amino acids. The V and J ends lost 2 bases and 4 bases, in that order; junction bases with no gene match: 12. The germline CDR1 and CDR2 sequences are SGHRS and YFSETQ. This CDR3 reads CASSLFPTGGANYEQYF. In DNA, the CDR3 is TGCGCCAGCAGCTTATTCCCGACAGGGGGCGCAAATTACGAGCAGTACTTC. The full variable domain, in which reference TRBV5-1 and TRBJ2-7 provide the parts outside the CDR3, is KAGVTQTPRYLIKTRGQQVTLSCSPISGHRSVSWYQQTPGQGLQFLFEYFSETQRNKGNFPGRFSGRQFSNSRSEMNVSTLELGDSALYLCASSLFPTGGANYEQYFGPGTRLTVT.